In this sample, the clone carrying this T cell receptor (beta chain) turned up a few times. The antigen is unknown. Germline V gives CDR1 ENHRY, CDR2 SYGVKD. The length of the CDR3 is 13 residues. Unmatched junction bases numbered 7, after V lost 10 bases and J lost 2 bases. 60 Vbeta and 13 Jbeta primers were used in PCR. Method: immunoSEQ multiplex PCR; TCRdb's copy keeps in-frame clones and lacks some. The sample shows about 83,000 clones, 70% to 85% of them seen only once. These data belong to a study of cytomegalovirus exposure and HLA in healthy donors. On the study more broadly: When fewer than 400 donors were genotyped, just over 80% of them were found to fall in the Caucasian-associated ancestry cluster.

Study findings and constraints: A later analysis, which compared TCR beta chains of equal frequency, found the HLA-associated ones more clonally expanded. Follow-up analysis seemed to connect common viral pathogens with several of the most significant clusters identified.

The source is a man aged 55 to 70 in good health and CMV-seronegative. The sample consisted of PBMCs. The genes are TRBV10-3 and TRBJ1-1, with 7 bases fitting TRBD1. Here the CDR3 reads CATGDRANTEAFF. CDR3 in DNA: TGTGCCACAGGTGACAGGGCTAACACTGAAGCTTTCTTT.